The following is a T cell receptor beta chain sequence with its context. This clonotype was observed many times. This receptor's antigen is unknown. No base quality values were provided; no much bigger clone lies one nucleotide off. cDNA synthesis used template-switch 5'RACE with a primer carrying a 10-nucleotide random unique molecular identifier tagging each TCR transcript. Every sequencing run yielded over 190 million TCR-beta sequences covering 15-18 subjects. Total RNA was extracted with the RNeasy kit. Using the KAPA Real-time Library Amplification kit, TCR-beta VDJ regions were amplified with primers for the TCR constant region and the 5'RACE anchor. Sample indexes and Illumina adaptors were added in a first PCR, and a second PCR then increased library yield. After purification with Ampure beads, the TCR product of roughly 650 bp was size-selected on a 2% E-gel SizeSelection system. Before pooling, library quality was assessed on a Bioanalyzer, concentration was determined with Qubit, and library quantification was performed with the Kapa Library Quantification kit. An Illumina HiSeq 2500 sequenced the libraries paired-end 2 x 150 bp. To increase sequence diversity, roughly 24-30% phiX was spiked into each library pool. Per the source publication's procedure: Quality-filtered reads were processed with the UMI-based MiGEC pipeline, and over 90% of raw TCR sequences were removed by the MiGEC pipeline during error correction. IMGT germline references were used for aligning VDJ genes, and each clonotype was defined as a unique CDR3 amino acid sequence together with its V-J genes. VDJtools evaluated clonal expansion, Shannon diversity and CDR3 relatedness (CalcPairwiseDistances, ClusterSamples); CLCbio workbench built phylogenetic trees. Clones with at least 8 unique UMIs were defined as expanded, with this threshold being based on coefficient-of-variation modelling across technical triplicates. In TCRdb, the public reads were trimmed at Q25 with fastp and aligned with MiXCR, with productive beta chains retained. Entries that share a CDR3 protein sequence are merged under the most common genes and DNA. In this record, the V and J calls reflect TCRdb's handling and not the investigators' own analysis. This sample comprises 120,000 or so distinct CDR3 sequences, roughly 3.2% of them detected only once. The ten most abundant clones make up 1% to 1.5% of the sample.

The sample comes from a study of neurological immune-mediated disorders (dated by TCRdb to about 2019). Broadly, across the study: Of the 35 or so multiple sclerosis patients, around 30 had relapsing-remitting MS and 3 had secondary progressive MS. Peripheral blood TCR-beta repertoires from HTLV-I-associated myelopathy (HAM/TSP) patients, multiple sclerosis patients and healthy controls were compared by UMI-based sequencing. Longitudinal samples, technical triplicates and paired sorted CD4+ and CD8+ T-cell subsets, alongside PBMC samples, were included among the approximately 110 TCR-beta libraries. The cohort included about 70 subjects: approximately 15 with HAM/TSP, around 34 with multiple sclerosis, and around 20 healthy controls. Here is what the overall study found, with its caveats: In phylogenetic analysis, the repertoires of 18 of 34 MS patients grouped into a cluster of related CDR3 sequences, which suggests a possible signature at the repertoire level. No clinical or MRI features were associated with the MS cluster, and the authors said that larger cohorts are needed. No identical CDR3 amino acid sequences were shared among expanded clones across subjects, suggesting private TCR-beta repertoires in all groups. TCR clonal expansion was highest in HAM/TSP patients and lowest in MS patients, with MS patients falling below even healthy controls.

Unsorted PBMC libraries were generated from 2 million PBMCs stored in RNAlater at -80 °C until RNA extraction. Multiple sclerosis patients were enrolled in a US clinical protocol evaluating disease progression by magnetic resonance imaging. PBMCs were separated from peripheral blood using Ficoll-Hypaque density gradient centrifugation and then cryopreserved in liquid nitrogen. V sheds 5 bases and J sheds 3 bases, leaving 8 bases between their ends. The CDR3 goes from the cysteine to the phenylalanine over 13 residues. Of all the DNA, just the CDR3 is kept, 39 bases in frame from base 1. Per the germline V gene, MNHEY is the CDR1 and SVGAGI is the CDR2.

The source is a woman aged 25 to 45 with multiple sclerosis. The chain links TRBV6-5 with TRBJ1-5; the D segment cannot be called with confidence. Sequenced input: PBMCs. The encoded CDR3 is CASSPGVNQPQHF. The sequenced DNA: TGTGCCAGCAGTCCCGGGGTCAATCAGCCCCAGCATTTT.